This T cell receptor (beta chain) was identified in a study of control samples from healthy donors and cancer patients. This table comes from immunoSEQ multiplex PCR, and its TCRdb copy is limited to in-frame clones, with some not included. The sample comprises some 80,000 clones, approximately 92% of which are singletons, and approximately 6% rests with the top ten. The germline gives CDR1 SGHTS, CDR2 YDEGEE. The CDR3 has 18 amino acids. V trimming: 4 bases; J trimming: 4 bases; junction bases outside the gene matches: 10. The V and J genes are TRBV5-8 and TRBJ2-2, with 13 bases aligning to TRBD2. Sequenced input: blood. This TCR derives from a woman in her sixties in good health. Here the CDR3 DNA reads TGTGCCAGCAGCAAGGCCGGGACTAGCGGGACTGGCACCGGGGAGCTGTTTTTT. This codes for CASSKAGTSGTGTGELFF.